Each of the 30 T cell receptor beta chains below was sequenced from the same sample in a study of cytomegalovirus exposure and HLA in healthy donors. Primers for the PCR totalled 60 Vbeta and 13 Jbeta. The data were produced by immunoSEQ multiplex PCR, yet TCRdb's version contains in-frame clones alone and is incomplete. The sample shows about 98,000 clones, approximately 78% of them seen only once. Specimen: PBMCs. The receptors here all came from a man aged 35 to 55 in good health and CMV-seronegative.

The CDR3 region is CASSLEGGAVEKLFF. In nucleotides, the CDR3 is TGCGCCAGCAGCTTGGAGGGGGGGGCGGTTGAAAAACTGTTTTTT. V is TRBV5-1 and J is TRBJ1-4; maybe TRBD1 (6 bases). Trimming stripped 0 bases from V and 7 bases from J, with 13 bases between. CDR1 and CDR2 from the germline V gene are SGHRS and YFSETQ. The CDR3 runs 15 residues. Together with reference TRBV5-1 and TRBJ1-4, the CDR3 gives the full variable domain: KAGVTQTPRYLIKTRGQQVTLSCSPISGHRSVSWYQQTPGQGLQFLFEYFSETQRNKGNFPGRFSGRQFSNSRSEMNVSTLELGDSALYLCASSLEGGAVEKLFFGSGTQLSVL.

The V gene is TRBV2, the J gene TRBJ2-1; 8 bases align to TRBD1. The CDR3 consists of 17 residues. Germline-derived CDR1 and CDR2 are SNHLY and FYNNEI. The V and J ends lost 9 bases and 7 bases, in that order; junction bases with no gene match: 20. Written as DNA, the CDR3 is TGTGCCAGGAGAGATGGAGGCCCAGGGGGCGCATTTAATGAGCAGTTCTTC. Translating gives CARRDGGPGGAFNEQFF.

The chain combines TRBV27 with TRBJ2-2; 10 nucleotides line up with TRBD1. This CDR3 is 17 amino acids long. Germline loops: CDR1 MNHEY, CDR2 SMNVEV (reference sequence). The ends lost 4 bases at V and 5 bases at J; junction bases unmatched: 10. The CDR3 DNA sequence: TGTGCCAGCAGTTCCACCAGGGACAGGGGAAGGACCGGGGAGCTGTTTTTT. Amino acid sequence: CASSSTRDRGRTGELFF.

The chain recombines TRBV5-1 with TRBJ2-1; 7 bases agree with TRBD2. The germline V gene encodes CDR1 SGHRS and CDR2 YFSETQ. The CDR3 loop spans 18 amino acids. V gave up 4 bases and J gave up 0 bases; unmatched junction bases: 13. CDR3 nucleotides: TGCGCCAGCAGCCCCGTCCGGGGGGAGTCGAGCTCCTACAATGAGCAGTTCTTC. Its protein is CASSPVRGESSSYNEQFF.

This clone was picked up one time. The genes are TRBV28 and TRBJ1-3; the D is unclear. The CDR3 totals 15 residues. The V gene's germline CDR1 is MDHEN and CDR2 SYDVKM. The V end lost 8 bases, the J end lost 2 bases, and 16 bases lay between the germline ends. The CDR3 nucleotides read TGTGCCAGCCTCGAGGGTTTGGCCACTGGAAACACCATATATTTT. Translating gives CASLEGLATGNTIYF. Full variable domain (rest looked up from reference TRBV28 and TRBJ1-3): DVKVTQSSRYLVKRTGEKVFLECVQDMDHENMFWYRQDPGLGLRLIYFSYDVKMKEKGDIPEGYSVSREKKERFSLILESASTNQTSMYLCASLEGLATGNTIYFGEGSWLTVV.

The V call is TRBV19, the J call TRBJ1-1; possibly TRBD1 for D (5 bases). CDR1 and CDR2 from the germline V gene are LNHDA and SQIVND (reference sequence). Trimming cost V 4 bases and J 6 bases, with 18 bases left between them. The CDR3 is made up of 15 amino acids. This CDR3 reads CASSKPHLRQPEAFF. In nucleotides, the CDR3 is TGTGCCAGTAGTAAACCCCATTTACGACAGCCTGAAGCTTTCTTT.

The chain links TRBV19 to TRBJ2-2; D is undetermined. This CDR3 has 13 residues. Trimming left V 4 bases short and J 3 bases short, with 6 bases between. CDR1 is LNHDA, CDR2 SQIVND, per germline (reference sequence). The CDR3 here is CASSTRDTGELFF. CDR3 bases: TGTGCCAGTAGTACCCGGGACACCGGGGAGCTGTTTTTT.

The chain links TRBV5-1 to TRBJ2-7, with 9 bases aligning to TRBD2. This CDR3 has 14 residues. The germline gives CDR1 SGHRS, CDR2 YFSETQ. V dropped 7 bases and J dropped 5; count of bases not matched to a gene: 10. This CDR3 reads CASAILAGRNEQYF. Written as DNA, the CDR3 is TGCGCCAGCGCGATCCTAGCGGGGAGGAACGAGCAGTACTTC.

This chain links TRBV4-3 with TRBJ2-7, with a possible D match to TRBD2 (6 bases). Germline CDR1 reads LGHNA; CDR2 reads YSLEER. Trimming stripped 3 bases from V and 5 bases from J, with 17 bases between. This CDR3 spans 15 amino acids. The CDR3 protein is CASSQVPRDSNEQYF. As DNA, the CDR3 is TGCGCCAGCAGCCAGGTCCCCCGGGACTCAAACGAGCAGTACTTC.

This clone was counted a few times. The chain is built from TRBV5-1 and TRBJ2-5; D unclear. Germline V gene sequence: CDR1 SGHRS, CDR2 YFSETQ. V lost 0 bases and J lost 2, with 5 bases in between. This CDR3 has 13 amino acids. This CDR3 reads CASSLDTQETQYF. DNA for the CDR3: TGCGCCAGCAGCTTGGACACACAAGAGACCCAGTACTTC.

The chain has TRBV7-2 and TRBJ1-1; 7 bases align to TRBD1. Trimming at V came to 5 bases and at J to 0 bases, leaving 3 bases not matched to a gene. The CDR3 has 14 residues. Germline CDR1 is SGHTA and CDR2 is FQGNSA. The CDR3 protein is CASSQDRLNTEAFF. The CDR3 DNA sequence: TGTGCCAGCAGCCAGGACAGGTTGAACACTGAAGCTTTCTTT.

The J gene is TRBJ1-5, the V gene TRBV9, with a possible D match to TRBD1 (6 bases). V lost 2 bases to trimming and J lost 6 bases, with 15 bases between them. Germline lookup yields CDR1 SGDLS and CDR2 YYNGEE. The CDR3 length is 15 residues. The CDR3: CASSVSAGGSQPQHF. DNA for the CDR3: TGTGCCAGCAGCGTCTCCGCGGGGGGCAGTCAGCCCCAGCATTTT.

The gene calls are TRBV7-2 and TRBJ2-6, with 7 bases fitting TRBD2. This CDR3 region has 17 residues. J was trimmed by 1 base and V by 3 bases; bases with no gene match: 6. Germline CDR1 SGHTA, CDR2 FQGNSA. This CDR3 is CASSLGGWASGANVLTF. CDR3 nucleotide sequence: TGTGCCAGCAGCTTGGGAGGGTGGGCGTCTGGGGCCAACGTCCTGACTTTC.

The chain carries TRBV10-3 and TRBJ1-5, with TRBD1 matching 7 bases. Trimming cost V 3 bases and J 0 bases; bases outside gene matches: 5. CDR3 size: 16 residues. Germline-derived CDR1 and CDR2 are ENHRY and SYGVKD. CDR3 region: CAISENRGGSNQPQHF. The CDR3 coding sequence is TGTGCCATCAGTGAAAACAGGGGTGGTAGCAATCAGCCCCAGCATTTT.

The chain has TRBV9 and TRBJ1-1, with D perhaps matching TRBD1 (5 bases). From germline, CDR1 is SGDLS and CDR2 YYNGEE. This CDR3 is 15 amino acids long. V was trimmed by 6 bases and J by 1 base, leaving 16 bases between them. The CDR3 sequence: CASTGGGRANTEAFF. In nucleotides, the CDR3 is TGTGCCAGCACCGGGGGTGGCAGGGCGAACACTGAAGCTTTCTTT.

The chain couples TRBV2 to TRBJ1-1; 8 nucleotides agree with TRBD1. J lost 4 bases, V lost 7 bases, and 5 bases had no gene match. The CDR3 contains 13 residues. In germline, CDR1 is SNHLY, CDR2 FYNNEI. For the CDR3, the DNA is TGTGCCAGCACCGGAGACAGGGGCACTGAAGCTTTCTTT. It specifies CASTGDRGTEAFF.

V and J are TRBV9 and TRBJ1-2; weak D call: TRBD1 (6 bases). The CDR3 runs to 15 residues. V lost 3 bases and J lost 3, with 15 bases in between. The germline CDR1 and CDR2 sequences are SGDLS and YYNGEE. CDR3 sequence reads: CASSGGGGGDYGYTF. CDR3 sequence (DNA): TGTGCCAGCAGCGGGGGCGGGGGGGGCGACTATGGCTACACCTTC.

The chain is built from TRBV7-2 and TRBJ1-1; TRBD1 is a possible D gene (6 bases). The ends were cut back, 5 bases at V and 5 bases at J, with 18 bases in the middle. The CDR3 is 15 residues long. The germline gives CDR1 SGHTA, CDR2 FQGNSA. CDR3 nucleotide sequence: TGTGCCAGCAGCAAAACGAAACAGGGAGGGACTGAAGCTTTCTTT. This codes for CASSKTKQGGTEAFF.

This chain joins TRBV5-1 and TRBJ1-6, with D unresolved. Trimming pared 5 bases from V and 7 bases from J, leaving 16 bases between. Germline CDR1 reads SGHRS; CDR2 reads YFSETQ. The CDR3 sequence is 15 residues long. As DNA, the CDR3 is TGCGCCAGCAGTCCTGGGGAGGAGATAAATTCACCCCTCCACTTT. Amino acids: CASSPGEEINSPLHF.

The rearrangement links TRBV6-5 to TRBJ1-2; D might be TRBD1 (6 bases). CDR3 length equals 12 residues. The V and J ends lost 4 bases and 5 bases respectively, with 8 bases between them. The germline V gene encodes CDR1 MNHEY and CDR2 SVGAGI. The CDR3 spells CASSSDRYGYTF. CDR3 in DNA: TGTGCCAGCAGTTCGGACAGATATGGCTACACCTTC.

The genes are TRBV28 and TRBJ2-1, with no clear D. The CDR3 loop spans 11 amino acids. V lost 7 bases, J lost 4 bases, and 5 bases lay in between. Germline CDR1 is MDHEN and CDR2 is SYDVKM. CDR3 residues: CASKTYNEQFF. The CDR3 DNA sequence: TGTGCCAGCAAAACTTACAATGAGCAGTTCTTC.

This clone was picked up a small number of times. J is TRBJ2-2 and V is TRBV5-1; D uncertain. V lost 4 bases and J 1 base, leaving 8 bases between the germline ends. CDR1 is SGHRS, CDR2 YFSETQ, per germline. This CDR3 has 14 amino acids. The CDR3 nucleotides are TGCGCCAGCAGCAACACAGTGAACACCGGGGAGCTGTTTTTT. Amino acid sequence: CASSNTVNTGELFF.

CDR3 region: CASRVGQGGEQFF. The CDR3 nucleotides are TGTGCCAGCAGGGTGGGACAGGGTGGTGAGCAGTTCTTC. The gene calls are TRBV14 and TRBJ2-1; TRBD1 matches 9 bases. The CDR3 runs 13 residues. The ends lost 6 bases at V and 9 bases at J; junction bases unmatched: 6. Per germline, CDR1 SGHDN and CDR2 FVKESK.

This clone was seen a handful of times. The gene calls are TRBV30 and TRBJ2-3, with D possibly being TRBD2 (5 bases). The germline gives CDR1 GTSNPN, CDR2 SVGIG (reference sequence). This CDR3 is 13 amino acids long. V was pared by 8 bases and J by 4 bases, with 16 bases between. The CDR3 loop reads CAEDSTAADTQYF. As DNA, the CDR3 is TGTGCCGAGGACTCGACGGCCGCAGATACGCAGTATTTT.

V gene TRBV5-1 combines with J gene TRBJ2-3; tentative D call: TRBD1 (6 bases). Trimming left V 3 bases short and J 0 bases short, with 17 bases between. CDR3 length: 17 amino acids. Germline CDR1 is SGHRS and CDR2 is YFSETQ. The DNA for the CDR3 is TGCGCCAGCAGCTCGTACCTCGGACAGATTAGCACAGATACGCAGTATTTT. This sequence encodes CASSSYLGQISTDTQYF.

The table lists this clone with a few counts. The rearrangement uses TRBV5-4 and TRBJ1-1; D call uncertain. Germline V CDR1 and CDR2: SGHNT, YYREEE (reference sequence). The V gene lost 4 bases and the J gene lost 7 bases, with 11 bases spanning the gap. The CDR3 consists of 12 residues. The CDR3 protein is CASSPETGEAFF. The CDR3 DNA is TGTGCCAGCAGCCCGGAGACGGGTGAAGCTTTCTTT.

The V and J genes are TRBV19 and TRBJ1-5, with D uncertain. In germline, CDR1 is LNHDA, CDR2 SQIVND (reference sequence). This CDR3 is 15 amino acids long. Deletions cut 6 bases from V and 0 bases from J, with 12 bases between. DNA for the CDR3: TGTGCCAGTAGGCCTCGGGATTTTAGCAATCAGCCCCAGCATTTT. Protein: CASRPRDFSNQPQHF.

The CDR3 coding sequence is TGTGCCTGGAGTGACACTAGACCCTCCTACGAGCAGTACTTC. The encoded protein is CAWSDTRPSYEQYF. The V and J genes are TRBV30 and TRBJ2-7; D perhaps matches TRBD2 (5 bases). Deletions cut 1 base from V and 0 bases from J, with 10 bases between. CDR1 and CDR2 from the germline V gene are GTSNPN and SVGIG (reference sequence). The CDR3 length is 14 residues.

V usage is TRBV2 and J usage is TRBJ1-6; TRBD1 matches at 8 bases. Per the germline V gene, CDR1 is SNHLY and CDR2 is FYNNEI. The length of the CDR3 is 15 residues. V lost 6 bases to trimming and J lost 8 bases; unmatched junction nucleotides: 9. CDR3 DNA sequence: TGTGCCAGCAGCCCCAGACAGGGGCCCGATTCACCCCTCCACTTT. The encoded protein is CASSPRQGPDSPLHF.

The chain employs TRBV5-6 and TRBJ1-2; possible D gene TRBD1, 6 bases. The CDR3 runs 12 residues. The germline gives CDR1 SGHDT, CDR2 YYEEEE. V was cut by 5 bases and J by 4 bases, with 9 bases left in between. DNA of the CDR3: TGTGCCAGCAGACAGGACAGCTATGGCTACACCTTC. It codes for CASRQDSYGYTF.